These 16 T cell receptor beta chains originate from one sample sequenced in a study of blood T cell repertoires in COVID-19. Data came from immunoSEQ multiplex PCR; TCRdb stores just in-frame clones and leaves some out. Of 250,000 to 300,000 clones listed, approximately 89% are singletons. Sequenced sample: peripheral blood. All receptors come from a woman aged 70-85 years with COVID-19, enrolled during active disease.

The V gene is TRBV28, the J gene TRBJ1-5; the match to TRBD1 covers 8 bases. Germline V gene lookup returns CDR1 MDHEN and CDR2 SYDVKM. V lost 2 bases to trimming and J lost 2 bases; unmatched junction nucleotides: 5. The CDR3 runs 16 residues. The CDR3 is CASSLVRGLGNQPQHF. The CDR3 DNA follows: TGTGCCAGCAGTTTAGTCAGGGGGCTAGGCAATCAGCCCCAGCATTTT.

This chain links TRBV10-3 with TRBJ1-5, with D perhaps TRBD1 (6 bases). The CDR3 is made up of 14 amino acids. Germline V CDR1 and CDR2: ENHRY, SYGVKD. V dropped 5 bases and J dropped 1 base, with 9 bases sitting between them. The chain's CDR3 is CAISPQGSNQPQHF. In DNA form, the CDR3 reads TGTGCCATCAGTCCCCAGGGGAGCAATCAGCCCCAGCATTTT.

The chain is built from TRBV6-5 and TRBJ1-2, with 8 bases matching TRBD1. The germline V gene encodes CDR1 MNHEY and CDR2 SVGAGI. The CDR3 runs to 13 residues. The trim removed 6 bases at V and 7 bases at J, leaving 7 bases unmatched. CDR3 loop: CASRGDRRFGYTF. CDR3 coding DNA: TGTGCCAGCAGGGGGGACAGGCGGTTTGGCTACACCTTC.

The CDR3 region is CASGHYSGYTF. The CDR3 region has the DNA TGTGCCAGCGGTCACTACTCCGGCTACACCTTC. The chain joins TRBV28 to TRBJ1-2; D is unresolved. The germline V gene has CDR1 MDHEN and CDR2 SYDVKM. The CDR3 loop spans 11 amino acids. The V and J ends lost 8 bases and 8 bases respectively, with 12 bases between them.

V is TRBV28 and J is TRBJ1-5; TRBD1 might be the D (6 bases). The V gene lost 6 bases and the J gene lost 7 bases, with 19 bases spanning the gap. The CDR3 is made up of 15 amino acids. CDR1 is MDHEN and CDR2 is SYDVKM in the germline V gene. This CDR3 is CASREHRASLQPQHF. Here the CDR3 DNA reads TGTGCCAGCAGGGAGCACAGGGCCTCCTTGCAGCCCCAGCATTTT.

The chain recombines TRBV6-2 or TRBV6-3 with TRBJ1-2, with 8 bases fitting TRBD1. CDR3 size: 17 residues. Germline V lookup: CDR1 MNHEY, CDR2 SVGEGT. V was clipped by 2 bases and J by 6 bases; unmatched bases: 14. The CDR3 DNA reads TGTGCCAGCAGTTACGGGTCGGGACAGGCGGACTATAATGGCTACACCTTC. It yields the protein CASSYGSGQADYNGYTF.

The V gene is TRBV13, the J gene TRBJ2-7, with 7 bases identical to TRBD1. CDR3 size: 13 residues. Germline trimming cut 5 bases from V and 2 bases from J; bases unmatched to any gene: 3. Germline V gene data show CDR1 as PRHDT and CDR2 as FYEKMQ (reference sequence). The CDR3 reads CASSRDRAYEQYF. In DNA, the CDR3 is TGTGCCAGCAGCCGGGACAGAGCCTACGAGCAGTACTTC.

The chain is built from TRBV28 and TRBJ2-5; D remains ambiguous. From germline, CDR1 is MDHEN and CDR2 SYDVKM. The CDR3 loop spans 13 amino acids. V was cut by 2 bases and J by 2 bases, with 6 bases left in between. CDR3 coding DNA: TGTGCCAGCAGTTTACCCCAGCAAGAGACCCAGTACTTC. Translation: CASSLPQQETQYF.

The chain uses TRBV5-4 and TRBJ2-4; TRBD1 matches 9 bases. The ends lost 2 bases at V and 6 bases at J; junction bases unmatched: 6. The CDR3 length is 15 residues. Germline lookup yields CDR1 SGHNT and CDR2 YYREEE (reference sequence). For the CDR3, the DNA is TGTGCCAGCAGCTTAGGTGGGGGACAGGGAAACATTCAGTACTTC. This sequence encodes CASSLGGGQGNIQYF.

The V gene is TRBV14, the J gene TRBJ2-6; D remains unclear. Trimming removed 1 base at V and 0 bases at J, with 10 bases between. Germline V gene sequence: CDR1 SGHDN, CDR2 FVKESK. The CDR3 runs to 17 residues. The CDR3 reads CASSQVTPDSGANVLTF. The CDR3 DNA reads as TGTGCCAGCAGCCAAGTTACACCTGACTCTGGGGCCAACGTCCTGACTTTC.

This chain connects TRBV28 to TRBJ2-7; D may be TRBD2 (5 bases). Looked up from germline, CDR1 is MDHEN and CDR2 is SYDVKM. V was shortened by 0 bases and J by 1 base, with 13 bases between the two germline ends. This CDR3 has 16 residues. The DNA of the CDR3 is TGTGCCAGCAGTTTATGGTCTCGGGGAATTTCCTACGAGCAGTACTTC. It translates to CASSLWSRGISYEQYF.

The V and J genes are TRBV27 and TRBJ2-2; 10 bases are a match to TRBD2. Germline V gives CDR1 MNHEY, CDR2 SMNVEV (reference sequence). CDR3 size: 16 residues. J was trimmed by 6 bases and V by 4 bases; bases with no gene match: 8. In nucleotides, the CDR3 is TGTGCCAGCAGTTCCCCAGCGGGAGGGGTGGCCGGGGAGCTGTTTTTT. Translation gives CASSSPAGGVAGELFF.

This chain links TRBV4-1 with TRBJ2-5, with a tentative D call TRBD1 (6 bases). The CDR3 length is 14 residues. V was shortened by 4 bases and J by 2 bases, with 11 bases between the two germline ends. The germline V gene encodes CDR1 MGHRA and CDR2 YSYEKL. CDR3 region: CASSLYREQETQYF. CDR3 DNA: TGCGCCAGCAGCCTGTACAGGGAACAAGAGACCCAGTACTTC.

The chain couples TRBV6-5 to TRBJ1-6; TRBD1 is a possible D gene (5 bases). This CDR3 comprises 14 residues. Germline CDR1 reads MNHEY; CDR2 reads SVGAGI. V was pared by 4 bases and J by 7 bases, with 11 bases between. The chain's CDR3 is CASSLAGQNSPLHF. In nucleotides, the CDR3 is TGTGCCAGCAGTTTGGCAGGGCAAAATTCACCCCTCCACTTT.

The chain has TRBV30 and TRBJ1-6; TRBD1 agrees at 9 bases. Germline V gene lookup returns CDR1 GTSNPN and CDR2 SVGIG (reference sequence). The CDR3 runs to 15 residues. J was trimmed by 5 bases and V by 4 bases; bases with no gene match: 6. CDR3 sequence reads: CAWKRQGGDNSPLHF. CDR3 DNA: TGTGCCTGGAAACGACAGGGGGGGGATAATTCACCCCTCCACTTT.

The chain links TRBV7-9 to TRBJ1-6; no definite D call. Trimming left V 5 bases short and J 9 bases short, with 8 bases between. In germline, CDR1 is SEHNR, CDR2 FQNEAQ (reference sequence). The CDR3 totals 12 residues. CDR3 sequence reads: CASSPTGSPLHF. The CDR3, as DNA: TGTGCCAGCAGCCCAACGGGTTCACCCCTCCACTTT.